One and the same sample provided the 20 T cell receptor beta chains below, sequenced in a study of blood T cell repertoires in COVID-19. The protocol was immunoSEQ multiplex PCR, while the TCRdb copy is restricted to in-frame clones and leaves out a portion. This sample has 29,000 or so clones, with 60% to 80% found just once. Sequencing was done on a sample of peripheral blood. Receptor source: an older woman with acute or convalescent COVID-19.

This chain links TRBV5-1 with TRBJ2-3; 7 bases match TRBD2. Germline lookup yields CDR1 SGHRS and CDR2 YFSETQ. V lost 5 bases and J lost 4; bases outside the gene matches: 13. This CDR3 contains 16 residues. The CDR3 region has the DNA TGCGCCAGCAGTCCCCTAATGGGCGGGAGCGCAGATACGCAGTATTTT. Translation gives CASSPLMGGSADTQYF.

This rearrangement joins TRBV4-3 to TRBJ1-3; 7 bases are shared with TRBD1. Germline loops: CDR1 LGHNA, CDR2 YSLEER. V lost 1 base and J lost 2; bases outside the gene matches: 2. This CDR3 is built from 15 residues. The CDR3 loop reads CASSQGGGPGNTIYF. In DNA form, the CDR3 reads TGCGCCAGCAGCCAAGGAGGGGGCCCTGGAAACACCATATATTTT.

The gene calls are TRBV29-1 and TRBJ2-7, with TRBD1 identical over 10 bases. The CDR3 is 16 residues long. Trimming at V came to 5 bases and at J to 3 bases, leaving 13 bases not matched to a gene. Per the germline V gene, CDR1 is SQVTM and CDR2 is ANQGSEA. The CDR3 sequence is CSVIPETGGRIYEQYF. The DNA of the CDR3 is TGCAGCGTTATTCCCGAGACAGGGGGCCGCATCTACGAGCAGTACTTC.

The chain employs TRBV7-8 and TRBJ1-2, with 7 positions matching TRBD1. V was pared by 6 bases and J by 3 bases, with 7 bases of the junction left unmatched. Germline V gives CDR1 SGHVS, CDR2 FQNEAQ. The CDR3 is 14 amino acids. CDR3 in DNA: TGTGCCAGCAGTACAGGGGTCGGGGACTATGGCTACACCTTC. Its translation is CASSTGVGDYGYTF.

The chain uses TRBV7-2 and TRBJ2-5, with unresolved D. Trimming took off 0 bases at V and 12 bases at J, with 8 bases between the two ends. This CDR3 is 11 amino acids long. Germline V gives CDR1 SGHTA, CDR2 FQGNSA. CDR3 sequence: CASSLASEEYF. As DNA, the CDR3 is TGTGCCAGCAGCTTAGCAAGTGAGGAGTACTTC. Full variable domain (missing parts from reference TRBV7-2 and TRBJ2-5): GAGVSQSPSNKVTEKGKDVELRCDPISGHTALYWYRQSLGQGLEFLIYFQGNSAPDKSGLPSDRFSAERTGGSVSTLTIQRTQQEDSAVYLCASSLASEEYFGPGTRLLVL.

The table lists this clone with a few counts. The gene calls are TRBV7-3 and TRBJ2-7; 13 bases map to TRBD2. The germline V gene has CDR1 SGHTA and CDR2 FQGTGA. The CDR3 loop spans 16 amino acids. V lost 2 bases and J lost 6; bases outside the gene matches: 7. DNA for the CDR3: TGTGCCAGCAGCTTAGCCCCCGGACTAGCGGGAGCCGAGCAGTACTTC. Amino acid sequence: CASSLAPGLAGAEQYF.

This clone was seen ten or more times. CDR3 sequence reads: CAISETGTGNTIYF. As DNA, the CDR3 is TGTGCCATCAGTGAAACAGGAACTGGAAACACCATATATTTT. The rearrangement uses TRBV10-3 and TRBJ1-3; the D gene is possibly TRBD1 (5 bases). The CDR3 extends over 14 amino acids. The V end was cut by 3 bases, the J end by 2 bases, with 8 bases between. CDR1 ENHRY and CDR2 SYGVKD come from the germline V gene.

This chain joins TRBV6-5 and TRBJ2-7; maybe TRBD2 (6 bases). The CDR3 has 15 amino acids. Germline CDR1 reads MNHEY; CDR2 reads SVGAGI. The V end was cut by 2 bases, the J end by 3 bases, with 14 bases between. CDR3 region: CASSYGRTGDYEQYF. CDR3 nucleotide sequence: TGTGCCAGCAGTTACGGCCGGACGGGGGACTACGAGCAGTACTTC.

This clone was picked up a small number of times. The rearrangement joins TRBV5-1 to TRBJ2-5, with a possible D match to TRBD1 (6 bases). V gave up 4 bases and J gave up 0 bases, with 10 bases separating them. Germline CDR1 is SGHRS and CDR2 is YFSETQ. The CDR3 extends over 14 amino acids. The CDR3 bases are TGCGCCAGCAGCCAGTGGACAGACCAAGAGACCCAGTACTTC. Its translation: CASSQWTDQETQYF.

This rearrangement joins TRBV11-1 to TRBJ2-7; TRBD1 agrees at 7 bases. Trimming took 5 bases from V and 7 from J; bases not matched to a gene: 8. The CDR3 covers 13 residues. Germline CDR1 is SGHAT and CDR2 is FQDESV (reference sequence). CDR3 bases: TGTGCCAGCAGCACCCGACAGGGATGGGAGCAGTACTTC. Protein: CASSTRQGWEQYF.

The chain carries TRBV7-3 and TRBJ2-6, with 9 positions matching TRBD1. Looked up from germline, CDR1 is SGHTA and CDR2 is FQGTGA. The CDR3 sequence is 17 residues long. V gave up 4 bases and J gave up 2 bases; unmatched junction bases: 6. CDR3 sequence: CASSSQGASAGANVLTF. For the CDR3, the DNA is TGTGCCAGCAGCTCACAGGGGGCGAGTGCTGGGGCCAACGTCCTGACTTTC.

CDR3 sequence reads: CASSVEEFIGSPLHF. In nucleotides, the CDR3 is TGTGCCAGCAGCGTAGAGGAATTCATCGGGTCACCCCTCCACTTT. The J gene is TRBJ1-6, the V gene TRBV9; D remains ambiguous. CDR1 is SGDLS and CDR2 is YYNGEE in the germline V gene. With 0 bases removed from V and 10 bases from J, the gap between germline ends came to 14 bases. The length of the CDR3 is 15 residues.

As concerns this clone: The junction departs from the called germline gene at one end, perhaps through a read error. The rearrangement uses TRBV7-7 and TRBJ2-2, with TRBD2 matching over 8 bases. The CDR3 sequence is 16 residues long. Germline V gives CDR1 SSHAT, CDR2 FNYEAQ (reference sequence). In nucleotides, the CDR3 is TGTGCTAGCAGCCCCGTCAACGGGGGGGGGACCGGGGAGCTGTTTTTT. Protein: CASSPVNGGGTGELFF. The full variable domain, rest sourced from reference TRBV7-7 and TRBJ2-2, is GAGVSQSPRYKVTKRGQDVTLRCDPISSHATLYWYQQALGQGPEFLTYFNYEAQPDKSGLPSDRFSAERPEGSISTLTIQRTEQRDSAMYRCASSPVNGGGTGELFFGEGSRLTVL.

This clone was seen a single time. Mismatch with germline at one junction end may stem from a read error. The rearrangement joins TRBV28 to TRBJ1-4; TRBD1 matches 7 bases. CDR1 is MDHEN, CDR2 SYDVKM, per germline. The CDR3 length is 15 residues. CDR3 residues: CASSRPGTAGRPWVF. The DNA of the CDR3 is TGTGCCAGCAGCCGTCCCGGGACAGCCGGACGGCCGTGGGTTTTT.

The chain combines TRBV24-1 with TRBJ1-6; 9 nucleotides match TRBD1. Germline assignment: CDR1 KGHDR and CDR2 SFDVKD. The CDR3 spans 14 residues. Losses at the gene ends were 6 bases for V and 7 bases for J; bases not matched to a gene: 3. This CDR3 is CATSMGQGNSPLHF. The CDR3 coding sequence is TGTGCCACCAGTATGGGACAGGGAAATTCACCCCTCCACTTT.

V and J are TRBV2 and TRBJ2-1, with D maybe TRBD1 (5 bases). V gave up 4 bases and J gave up 0 bases, with 10 bases separating them. This CDR3 has 15 amino acids. Germline CDR1 SNHLY, CDR2 FYNNEI. This chain's CDR3 is CASSVQGYSYNEQFF. CDR3 sequence (DNA): TGTGCCAGCAGTGTTCAGGGATACTCCTACAATGAGCAGTTCTTC.

This rearrangement joins TRBV2 to TRBJ2-1; D possibly corresponds to TRBD2 (6 bases). CDR3 size: 13 residues. Germline V gene lookup returns CDR1 SNHLY and CDR2 FYNNEI. V was clipped by 8 bases and J by 7 bases, with 15 bases between them. The DNA of the CDR3 is TGTGCCAGCTCATTGGAGGGGCGGAATGAGCAGTTCTTC. Translating it yields CASSLEGRNEQFF.

The chain recombines TRBV27 with TRBJ1-6, with 8 positions matching TRBD1. The CDR3 has 20 residues. Germline values: CDR1 MNHEY, CDR2 SMNVEV (reference sequence). V was pared by 2 bases and J by 5 bases, with 17 bases of the junction left unmatched. CDR3 bases: TGTGCCAGCAGTTTAGGGAGCGGGACAGGCCGATTTAACAATAATTCACCCCTCCACTTT. Its protein product is CASSLGSGTGRFNNNSPLHF.

This clone has more than one count but fewer than ten. The rearrangement links TRBV28 to TRBJ2-7; 8 bases line up with TRBD1. Germline assignment: CDR1 MDHEN and CDR2 SYDVKM. The V gene end was trimmed by 4 bases and the J gene end by 0 bases; junction bases not matched to a gene: 11. CDR3 length equals 17 residues. The CDR3 is CASSSPPGTGVSYEQYF. The DNA for the CDR3 is TGTGCCAGCAGTTCCCCTCCCGGGACAGGCGTCTCCTACGAGCAGTACTTC.

The chain combines TRBV11-2 with TRBJ1-2, with a possible D match to TRBD1 (5 bases). V was trimmed by 2 bases and J by 2 bases, leaving 12 bases between them. CDR1 and CDR2 from the germline V gene are SGHAT and FQNNGV. This CDR3 region has 15 residues. The CDR3 DNA follows: TGTGCCAGCAGCTTAAGGGGCAGTGCCAACTATGGCTACACCTTC. This codes for CASSLRGSANYGYTF.